This T cell receptor (beta chain) is drawn from a study of CD8 T cells in Susac syndrome. The patients serving as multiple sclerosis controls were treatment-naive. They had stable or active relapsing-remitting disease and fulfilled revised McDonald criteria. The CDR3 has 16 amino acids. The V end lost 3 bases, the J end lost 0 bases, and 14 bases lay between the germline ends. The V gene's germline CDR1 is MGHRA and CDR2 YSYEKL. This clonotype was observed a single time. With random hexamers, 0.5 to 1 ug RNA was reverse transcribed. An immunoSEQ multiplex PCR generated amplified TCR beta CDR3 products spanning 54 Vbeta and 13 Jbeta. TCRdb independently ran MiXCR on the immunoSEQ multiplex PCR reads; one entry per CDR3 protein. Of about 250,000 distinct CDR3 sequences in the sample, around 95% were seen once.

Sequenced: CD4+ T cells from PBMCs. The TCR originated in a human donor with multiple sclerosis. V usage is TRBV4-1 and J usage is TRBJ1-2, with a weak D call TRBD1 (5 bases). Written as DNA, the CDR3 is TGCGCCAGCAGCCATCCCGGGACCCCGTCTAACTATGGCTACACCTTC. Amino acid sequence: CASSHPGTPSNYGYTF.